These 31 T cell receptor beta chains share one sample of origin, sequenced in a study of Tregs in tolerant kidney transplant recipients. Measured with immunoSEQ multiplex PCR; TCRdb has only the in-frame clones, and not every one. The sample has tens of thousands of clones. The nonmyeloablative bone marrow transplants came from related graft donors, with transient mixed chimerism. This material consisted of CD4+ T cells from blood (PBMCs), taken 24 months after the transplant. These receptor sequences come from a human patient who received a combined kidney and bone marrow transplant. These T cells may partly come from the graft donor.

For this clone: From the germline J gene comes the end of the CDR3, since the read stops 3 residues before it. The rearrangement uses TRBV18 and TRBJ1-1, with no clear D. This CDR3 is built from 13 residues. CDR1 is KGHSH, CDR2 LQKENI, per germline. The sequenced part of the CDR3 DNA is TGTGCCAGCTCACCGGCAGGTGAAGAGGAA. Protein sequence: CASSPAGEEE. The full CDR3 protein is CASSPAGEEEAFF. The whole variable domain, filled in from reference TRBV18 and TRBJ1-1, reads NAGVMQNPRHLVRRRGQEARLRCSPMKGHSHVYWYRQLPEEGLKFMVYLQKENIIDESGMPKERFSAEFPKEGPSILRIQQVVRGDSAAYFCASSPAGEEEAFFGQGTRLTVV.

This CDR3 reads CSARGQLLSQETQYF. The sequenced CDR3 bases are TGCAGCGCCCGGGGACAGTTACTATCCCAAGAGACC. The gene calls are TRBV29-1 and TRBJ2-5; 7 positions match TRBD1. The sequenced fragment ends 3 residues before the CDR3 boundary, so the rest is inferred from the germline J gene. The CDR3 loop spans 15 amino acids. The germline CDR1 and CDR2 sequences are SQVTM and ANQGSEA. V trimming: 7 bases; J trimming: 1 base; junction bases outside the gene matches: 12. Full variable domain (remainder filled in from reference TRBV29-1 and TRBJ2-5): SAVISQKPSRDICQRGTSLTIQCQVDSQVTMMFWYRQQPGQSLTLIATANQGSEATYESGFVIDKFPISRPNLTFSTLTVSNMSPEDSSIYLCSARGQLLSQETQYFGPGTRLLVL.

Worth noting for this clone: The CDR3 end lies 3 residues beyond the end of the read and is filled in from the germline J gene. The rearrangement links TRBV7-9 to TRBJ2-1; D is perhaps TRBD2 (6 bases). V shed 4 bases and J shed 7 bases, with 17 bases lying between them. CDR1 and CDR2 (germline): SEHNR, FQNEAQ (reference sequence). The CDR3 has 15 amino acids. This chain's CDR3 is CASSSLLARGNEQFF. The CDR3 bases that were read are TGTGCCAGCAGCTCCTTACTAGCCCGGGGAAATGAG.

With regard to this clone: With the read ending 3 residues before the CDR3 end, the germline J gene is used to fill in that end. The chain carries TRBV10-1 and TRBJ2-5; 9 nucleotides align to TRBD1. Germline V gene data show CDR1 as WNHNN and CDR2 as SYGVQD (reference sequence). The trim removed 8 bases at V and 5 bases at J, leaving 6 bases unmatched. This CDR3 has 13 amino acids. The part of the CDR3 DNA that was read is TGCGCCAGCCCGGACAGGGGCGGGGAGACC. Its protein is CASPDRGGET. The full CDR3 protein reads CASPDRGGETQYF.

Comments on this clone: Read coverage stops 3 residues before the CDR3 terminus; the germline J gene supplies the remainder. This chain links TRBV11-2 with TRBJ2-3; TRBD1 matches at 8 bases. J was trimmed by 4 bases and V by 5 bases; bases with no gene match: 5. The CDR3 length is 14 residues. Germline values: CDR1 SGHAT, CDR2 FQNNGV. The covered CDR3 bases are TGTGCCAGCAGCGACCGGACAGGGCCAGATACG. Translation gives CASSDRTGPDT. The entire CDR3 is CASSDRTGPDTQYF.

Turning to this clone: The sequenced fragment ends 3 residues before the CDR3 boundary, so the rest is inferred from the germline J gene. The chain recombines TRBV5-5 with TRBJ1-1; perhaps TRBD1 as D (5 bases). V lost 1 base, J lost 2 bases, and 9 bases lay in between. Germline values: CDR1 SGHKS, CDR2 YYEKEE (reference sequence). The CDR3 is 14 amino acids. The CDR3 reads CASSLYRTNTEAFF. Incomplete CDR3 DNA: TGTGCCAGCAGCTTGTACAGGACCAACACTGAA.

Incomplete CDR3 DNA: TGTGCCATCAGTGAGAGGACAGGACCTACTTCGAACTATGGC. Translation: CAISERTGPTSNYG. The entire CDR3 protein reads CAISERTGPTSNYGYTF. The gene calls are TRBV10-3 and TRBJ1-2, with 7 bases fitting TRBD1. Coverage ceases 3 residues before the CDR3 finishes, and the germline J gene fills in the end. The CDR3 totals 17 residues. The ends lost 2 bases at V and 2 bases at J; junction bases unmatched: 11. Germline-derived CDR1 and CDR2 are ENHRY and SYGVKD.

Of note for this clone: Read data end 3 residues before the CDR3 end; the end is taken from the germline J gene. The gene calls are TRBV5-1 and TRBJ2-7, with 12 positions matching TRBD1. Per the germline V gene, CDR1 is SGHRS and CDR2 is YFSETQ. The V segment lost 3 bases and the J segment 0 bases; nucleotides outside the gene matches: 4. The CDR3 extends over 16 amino acids. Partial CDR3 DNA: TGCGCCAGCAGCTCCGGGACAGGGGGCTACTCCTACGAG. Amino acids: CASSSGTGGYSYE. In full, the CDR3 is CASSSGTGGYSYEQYF. Complete variable domain (other parts from reference TRBV5-1 and TRBJ2-7): KAGVTQTPRYLIKTRGQQVTLSCSPISGHRSVSWYQQTPGQGLQFLFEYFSETQRNKGNFPGRFSGRQFSNSRSEMNVSTLELGDSALYLCASSSGTGGYSYEQYFGPGTRLTVT.

For this clone: The read halts 3 residues ahead of the CDR3 end, with the missing end drawn from the germline J gene. This chain joins TRBV7-2 and TRBJ1-1; no reliable D call. CDR1 and CDR2 (germline): SGHTA, FQGNSA. CDR3 length: 13 residues. Between the trimmed V and J ends, which lost 5 bases and 1 base, there was a span of 8 bases. CDR3 region: CASSAYRNTEAFF. The sequenced CDR3 bases are TGTGCCAGCAGCGCCTATCGGAACACTGAA.

Concerning this clone itself: The sequenced fragment ends 3 residues before the CDR3 boundary, so the rest is inferred from the germline J gene. J is TRBJ2-1 and V is TRBV2; 7 bases are a match to TRBD1. The CDR3 covers 15 residues. CDR1 SNHLY and CDR2 FYNNEI come from the germline V gene. With 5 bases clipped from V and 0 bases from J, the junction kept 4 bases outside the gene matches. The chain's CDR3 is CASSPGQSSYNEQFF. The CDR3 bases that were read are TGTGCCAGCAGTCCGGGACAGAGCTCCTACAATGAG.

A word on this clone: Read sequence stops 3 residues before the CDR3 end, and the germline J gene provides the missing end. The rearrangement links TRBV20-1 to TRBJ2-3, with 7 bases fitting TRBD2. Germline V gene sequence: CDR1 DFQATT, CDR2 SNEGSKA (reference sequence). This CDR3 has 15 residues. V dropped 3 bases and J dropped 1; count of bases not matched to a gene: 7. Here the CDR3 reads CSARATSKGTDTQYF. The sequenced part of the CDR3 DNA is TGCAGTGCTAGGGCGACTAGCAAGGGCACAGATACG.

For this clone: The read comes to an end 3 residues before the CDR3 does, leaving the germline J gene to fill in the end. The chain uses TRBV20-1 and TRBJ2-7, with 10 positions matching TRBD2. The CDR3 totals 15 residues. J was trimmed by 4 bases and V by 4 bases; bases with no gene match: 10. From germline, CDR1 is DFQATT and CDR2 SNEGSKA (reference sequence). The part of the CDR3 DNA that was read is TGCAGTGCTACTTTAGCGGGAGGCCCTTTTTACGAG. Protein sequence: CSATLAGGPFYE. The CDR3, in full, reads CSATLAGGPFYEQYF.

Points on this clone: The CDR3 extends 3 residues past the end of the read, so its final part is completed from the germline J gene. This chain connects TRBV6-1 to TRBJ2-3; D remains unclear. CDR1 MNHNS and CDR2 SASEGT come from the germline V gene. This CDR3 has 11 residues. Partial CDR3 DNA: TGTGCCAGCAGTGACCCCGGGACG. Translation: CASSDPGT. In full, the CDR3 is CASSDPGTQYF.

This clone is identified as medium-sized from frequency. The DNA ends 3 residues before the CDR3 does, and the rest of the CDR3 is filled in from the germline J gene. This chain uses TRBV30 with TRBJ1-2, with D uncertain. Germline V gene lookup returns CDR1 GTSNPN and CDR2 SVGIG (reference sequence). The V gene lost 2 bases and the J gene lost 4 bases, with 8 bases spanning the gap. The CDR3 is 12 residues long. The chain's CDR3 is CAWSIRGYGYTF. The sequenced CDR3 bases are TGTGCCTGGAGTATCCGGGGCTATGGC.

On this clone itself: The CDR3 end is not reached by the read, which stops 3 residues before it; the germline J gene fills it in. The chain uses TRBV28 and TRBJ1-5, with D maybe TRBD1 (6 bases). The CDR3 has 14 amino acids. Trimming stripped 6 bases from V and 5 bases from J, with 14 bases between. The germline gives CDR1 MDHEN, CDR2 SYDVKM. The CDR3 DNA, read in part, is TGTGCCAGCAGATCAGGGGTCTTTTATCAGCCC. This sequence encodes CASRSGVFYQP. The entire CDR3 protein is CASRSGVFYQPQHF.

As regards this clone: The CDR3 extends 3 residues past the end of the read, so its final part is completed from the germline J gene. The rearrangement joins TRBV5-4 to TRBJ1-6, with TRBD1 matching over 7 bases. V gave up 3 bases and J gave up 6 bases; unmatched junction bases: 6. The germline CDR1 and CDR2 sequences are SGHNT and YYREEE (reference sequence). The length of the CDR3 is 15 residues. CDR3 amino acids: CASSSWGQFNSPLHF. CDR3 bases read: TGTGCCAGCAGCTCGTGGGGACAGTTTAATTCACCC.

In the case of this clone: The read comes to an end 3 residues before the CDR3 does, leaving the germline J gene to fill in the end. This chain connects TRBV10-2 to TRBJ2-3, with 7 positions matching TRBD2. V lost 7 bases to trimming and J lost 4 bases; unmatched junction nucleotides: 8. The length of the CDR3 is 14 residues. Germline values: CDR1 WSHSY, CDR2 SAAADI. CDR3 DNA (partial): TGCGCCAGCAACGAAGGCGGGAGCGCAGATACG. It yields the protein CASNEGGSADT. The whole CDR3 protein is CASNEGGSADTQYF.

A word on this clone: Read sequence stops 3 residues before the CDR3 end, and the germline J gene provides the missing end. The rearrangement uses TRBV19 and TRBJ2-5; D possibly corresponds to TRBD2 (5 bases). The germline CDR1 and CDR2 sequences are LNHDA and SQIVND (reference sequence). The CDR3 spans 15 residues. V was shortened by 4 bases and J by 1 base, with 13 bases between the two germline ends. The CDR3 DNA, read in part, is TGTGCCAGTAGTACGAGGGTTGTGTCCCAAGAGACC. Amino acids: CASSTRVVSQET. The whole CDR3 region reads CASSTRVVSQETQYF.

According to its frequency, this clone is medium-sized (0.01 to 0.1%). The sequenced part of the CDR3 DNA is TGCACCATCAAAGGGGGGGGCGTCACAGATACG. Protein sequence: CTIKGGGVTDT. The full CDR3 is CTIKGGGVTDTQYF. The J gene is TRBJ2-3, the V gene TRBV29-1, with D tentatively TRBD2 (7 bases). The CDR3 end falls 3 residues outside the read, so it is completed with the germline J gene. Germline CDR1 SQVTM, CDR2 ANQGSEA. The CDR3 consists of 14 residues.

Comments on this clone: The CDR3 is cut off 3 residues early in the read; its end comes from the germline J gene. The V and J genes are TRBV5-4 and TRBJ2-2, with D perhaps TRBD1 (5 bases). Per germline, CDR1 SGHNT and CDR2 YYREEE (reference sequence). The V gene lost 2 bases and the J gene lost 2 bases, with 10 bases spanning the gap. This CDR3 spans 15 amino acids. CDR3 bases read: TGTGCCAGCAGCTTATCAGGGAAAAACACCGGGGAG. It is translated as CASSLSGKNTGE. The whole CDR3 sequence reads CASSLSGKNTGELFF.

For this clone: Read coverage stops 3 residues before the CDR3 terminus; the germline J gene supplies the remainder. The chain links TRBV5-1 to TRBJ2-7; 12 bases agree with TRBD1. The V gene end was trimmed by 5 bases and the J gene end by 5 bases; junction bases not matched to a gene: 5. Germline V gene data show CDR1 as SGHRS and CDR2 as YFSETQ. The CDR3 consists of 14 residues. This CDR3 reads CASRGGQGAHEQYF. The DNA read from the CDR3 is TGCGCCAGCAGGGGGGGACAGGGGGCCCACGAG.

In regard to this clone: Read sequence stops 3 residues before the CDR3 end, and the germline J gene provides the missing end. The gene calls are TRBV5-1 and TRBJ2-7; 11 bases align to TRBD1. The germline V gene encodes CDR1 SGHRS and CDR2 YFSETQ. The CDR3 covers 16 residues. Losses at the gene ends were 4 bases for V and 4 bases for J; bases not matched to a gene: 10. CDR3 protein: CASSPAPGQGEYEQYF. The sequenced CDR3 bases are TGCGCCAGCAGCCCTGCCCCGGGACAGGGGGAGTACGAG.

On this clone itself: The CDR3 end lies 3 residues beyond the end of the read and is filled in from the germline J gene. This chain connects TRBV20-1 to TRBJ2-2; D not resolved. This CDR3 has 14 amino acids. CDR1 and CDR2 from the germline V gene are DFQATT and SNEGSKA (reference sequence). V was clipped by 1 base and J by 3 bases, with 9 bases between them. The sequenced part of the CDR3 DNA is TGCAGTGCTAGAGGGGCATGGCACACCGGGGAG. The encoded protein is CSARGAWHTGE. The whole CDR3 reads CSARGAWHTGELFF.

As to this clone: Read data end 3 residues before the CDR3 end; the end is taken from the germline J gene. The chain uses TRBV7-2 and TRBJ1-2, with 7 bases lining up with TRBD1. After removal of 3 bases from V and 4 bases from J, the junction contained 2 bases not matched to a gene. The CDR3 sequence is 13 residues long. CDR1 is SGHTA and CDR2 is FQGNSA in the germline V gene. The sequenced part of the CDR3 DNA is TGTGCCAGCAGCTTCAGGGGGATCTATGGC. Encoded protein: CASSFRGIYG. From start to end, the CDR3 is CASSFRGIYGYTF.

Comments on this clone: The CDR3 end is not reached by the read, which stops 3 residues before it; the germline J gene fills it in. The chain uses TRBV30 and TRBJ2-1, with 10 bases identical to TRBD2. The CDR3 sequence is 14 residues long. Trimming at V came to 7 bases and at J to 4 bases, leaving 7 bases not matched to a gene. The germline gives CDR1 GTSNPN, CDR2 SVGIG (reference sequence). CDR3 DNA, as far as it was read: TGTGCCTTCCTAAGGACTAGCGGATACAATGAG. Residues: CAFLRTSGYNE. The CDR3 in its entirety is CAFLRTSGYNEQFF.

The part of the CDR3 DNA that was read is TGCGCCAGCAGCTACCTGGGGACAGGGGCGACTCGGTACACTGAA. It translates to CASSYLGTGATRYTE. From start to end, the CDR3 is CASSYLGTGATRYTEAFF. The chain uses TRBV5-1 and TRBJ1-1; 10 nucleotides match TRBD1. The CDR3 extends 3 residues past the end of the read, so its final part is completed from the germline J gene. Germline trimming cut 3 bases from V and 3 bases from J; bases unmatched to any gene: 14. This CDR3 comprises 18 residues. Germline V gene sequence: CDR1 SGHRS, CDR2 YFSETQ.

The CDR3 protein is CASSLAQIYNEQFF. CDR3 bases read: TGTGCCAGCAGCTTAGCTCAGATTTACAATGAG. This rearrangement joins TRBV11-2 to TRBJ2-1; D is unresolved. The read ends 3 residues early relative to the CDR3; the germline J gene fills the gap. In germline, CDR1 is SGHAT, CDR2 FQNNGV. Trimming took 1 base from V and 4 from J, leaving 8 bases between them. The CDR3 loop spans 14 amino acids.

With regard to this clone: The DNA ends 3 residues before the CDR3 does, and the rest of the CDR3 is filled in from the germline J gene. The V gene is TRBV7-3, the J gene TRBJ2-7, with TRBD2 matching over 15 bases. The germline V gene encodes CDR1 SGHTA and CDR2 FQGTGA. The J segment lost 4 bases and the V segment lost 0 bases, leaving 1 base of the junction unmatched. CDR3 length: 16 residues. Incomplete CDR3 DNA: TGTGCCAGCAGCTTAACCGGGACTAGCGGGAGGTACGAG. Protein product: CASSLTGTSGRYE. From start to end, the CDR3 is CASSLTGTSGRYEQYF.

On this clone: The observed sequence ends 3 residues before the CDR3 terminus, with the missing tail filled in from the germline J gene. J is TRBJ2-7 and V is TRBV6-1; the D is unclear. The CDR3 spans 12 residues. Germline V gene sequence: CDR1 MNHNS, CDR2 SASEGT. V was trimmed by 3 bases and J by 1 base, leaving 4 bases between them. CDR3 sequence reads: CASSDKSYEQYF. The sequenced part of the CDR3 DNA is TGTGCCAGCAGTGACAAATCCTACGAG.

As concerns this clone: The read finishes 3 residues shy of the CDR3 end, and the germline J gene is used to complete it. This sequence joins TRBV29-1 and TRBJ2-1; the D gene is possibly TRBD2 (5 bases). The ends were cut back, 3 bases at V and 5 bases at J, with 11 bases in the middle. The CDR3 contains 13 residues. Germline V gives CDR1 SQVTM, CDR2 ANQGSEA. CDR3 DNA, as far as it was read: TGCAGCGTTGACGGCCTAGCCAACAATGAG. Protein sequence: CSVDGLANNE. The entire CDR3 is CSVDGLANNEQFF.

Details on this clone: The read halts 3 residues ahead of the CDR3 end, with the missing end drawn from the germline J gene. The chain uses TRBV2 and TRBJ2-7, with TRBD2 as a possible D gene (6 bases). CDR1 and CDR2 from the germline V gene are SNHLY and FYNNEI. The CDR3 length is 15 residues. The ends were cut back, 7 bases at V and 0 bases at J, with 16 bases in the middle. The sequenced CDR3 bases are TGTGCCAGCATACCCCGGGACTCCCGCTCCTACGAG. It is translated as CASIPRDSRSYE. The whole CDR3 protein is CASIPRDSRSYEQYF.